This entry lists 31 T cell receptor beta chains sequenced from one sample in a study of T cell responses to AZD1222 COVID-19 vaccine. Clones were read by immunoSEQ multiplex PCR, and TCRdb kept only the in-frame ones, dropping some. The data hold tens of thousands of clones, with 70% to 90% observed a single time. The material sequenced was peripheral blood, taken 28 days after the second AZD1222 dose. Every receptor here comes from an adult who received the AZD1222 COVID-19 vaccine.

The chain is built from TRBV24-1 and TRBJ2-3; TRBD1 agrees at 9 bases. The CDR3 is 16 residues long. After removal of 4 bases from V and 4 bases from J, the junction contained 8 bases not matched to a gene. Germline CDR1 KGHDR, CDR2 SFDVKD. The CDR3 here is CATSDGDRVAADTQYF. For the CDR3, the DNA is TGTGCCACCAGTGACGGGGACAGGGTTGCAGCAGATACGCAGTATTTT.

The chain is built from TRBV3-1 (or the pseudogene TRBV3-2) and TRBJ1-1; possible D gene TRBD1, 5 bases. Trimming removed 1 base at V and 5 bases at J, with 14 bases between. Germline V gene sequence: CDR1 LGHDT, CDR2 YNNKEL (reference sequence). The CDR3 spans 15 residues. CDR3 sequence reads: CASSQVGVSGTEAFF. CDR3 nucleotide sequence: TGTGCCAGCAGCCAAGTAGGGGTCTCAGGGACTGAAGCTTTCTTT.

The V gene is TRBV29-1, the J gene TRBJ2-5, with 7 bases lining up with TRBD1. Germline assignment: CDR1 SQVTM and CDR2 ANQGSEA. J gave up 1 base and V 2 bases, and 7 bases lay outside the gene matches. The CDR3 consists of 15 residues. CDR3 sequence: CSVEKVGQLQETQYF. CDR3 nucleotides: TGCAGCGTTGAAAAAGTGGGACAGCTCCAAGAGACCCAGTACTTC.

The chain combines TRBV6-1 with TRBJ1-2; 7 bases fit TRBD1. The CDR3 spans 15 residues. The V and J ends lost 6 bases and 5 bases, in that order; junction bases with no gene match: 12. Looked up from germline, CDR1 is MNHNS and CDR2 is SASEGT. The CDR3: CASSTRQGGGYGYTF. The CDR3 region has the DNA TGTGCCAGCAGCACCAGACAGGGCGGGGGATATGGCTACACCTTC.

In nucleotides, the CDR3 is TGTGCCAGCTCACCACAGACTAGTCAAGATACGCAGTATTTT. As protein: CASSPQTSQDTQYF. The chain uses TRBV18 and TRBJ2-3; D possibly corresponds to TRBD2 (6 bases). Between the trimmed V and J ends, which lost 1 base and 5 bases, there was a span of 10 bases. The CDR3 has 14 residues. CDR1 is KGHSH, CDR2 LQKENI, per germline.

This chain uses TRBV5-4 with TRBJ2-7, with D possibly TRBD1 on 6 matching bases. Germline V lookup: CDR1 SGHNT, CDR2 YYREEE (reference sequence). The CDR3 consists of 15 residues. Between the trimmed V and J ends, which lost 0 bases and 1 base, there was a span of 11 bases. The CDR3 here is CASSLEDTGSYEQYF. The CDR3 DNA follows: TGTGCCAGCAGCTTGGAGGATACAGGGTCCTACGAGCAGTACTTC.

This clone showed up just once. The genes are TRBV19 and TRBJ1-2; the D gene is possibly TRBD1 (5 bases). This CDR3 spans 15 amino acids. V was pared by 5 bases and J by 4 bases, with 17 bases between. From germline, CDR1 is LNHDA and CDR2 SQIVND (reference sequence). The CDR3 here is CASSVGGWALYGYTF. In DNA form, the CDR3 reads TGTGCCAGTAGTGTCGGGGGTTGGGCCCTCTATGGCTACACCTTC.

This rearrangement joins TRBV18 to TRBJ2-1; 11 bases line up with TRBD2. The V segment lost 4 bases and the J segment 10 bases; nucleotides outside the gene matches: 9. The CDR3 is 15 residues long. Germline assignment: CDR1 KGHSH and CDR2 LQKENI. CDR3 coding DNA: TGTGCCAGCTCACTAGCGGGGGGGCCGAGTGGCGAGCAGTTCTTC. Translating gives CASSLAGGPSGEQFF.

The sample holds a few counts of this clone. The chain has TRBV6-5 and TRBJ1-1, with D unclear. Trimming took 0 bases from V and 0 from J, leaving 8 bases between them. The CDR3 runs to 15 residues. Looked up from germline, CDR1 is MNHEY and CDR2 is SVGAGI. The CDR3, as DNA: TGTGCCAGCAGTTACTCCTGGACTATGAACACTGAAGCTTTCTTT. Amino acids: CASSYSWTMNTEAFF.

This clone showed up just once. The chain combines TRBV5-4 with TRBJ2-3, with TRBD2 as a possible D gene (5 bases). V lost 3 bases to trimming and J lost 6 bases, with 11 bases between them. Germline CDR1 is SGHNT and CDR2 is YYREEE (reference sequence). The CDR3 spans 13 residues. CDR3 amino acids: CASSSGLLDTQYF. In nucleotides, the CDR3 is TGTGCCAGCAGCTCCGGACTTCTTGATACGCAGTATTTT.

In its sample, this clone was seen once. V and J are TRBV6-2 or TRBV6-3 and TRBJ1-1, with TRBD1 matching over 7 bases. The CDR3 sequence is 11 residues long. The germline gives CDR1 MNHEY, CDR2 SVGEGT. V shed 5 bases, J shed 7 bases, and the junction held 1 base outside the gene matches. The CDR3 loop is CASSHRGEAFF. Written as DNA, the CDR3 is TGTGCCAGCAGTCACAGGGGTGAAGCTTTCTTT.

This clone was recorded only once. This rearrangement joins TRBV7-8 to TRBJ1-2, with 10 bases aligning to TRBD1. CDR1 is SGHVS and CDR2 is FQNEAQ in the germline V gene. V lost 5 bases, J lost 4 bases, and 10 bases stayed unmatched. The CDR3 loop spans 16 amino acids. The CDR3 protein is CASSERRQGATYGYTF. The CDR3 DNA reads as TGTGCCAGCAGCGAACGGAGACAGGGGGCGACCTATGGCTACACCTTC.

V is TRBV29-1 and J is TRBJ2-6; D ambiguous. CDR1 and CDR2 (germline): SQVTM, ANQGSEA. The CDR3 contains 14 residues. Trimming shortened V by 2 bases and J by 0 bases, and 5 bases separated the two germline ends. CDR3 sequence (DNA): TGCAGCGTTGAATCAAGCTCTGGGGCCAACGTCCTGACTTTC. Its protein product is CSVESSSGANVLTF.

The table lists this clone with a count of one. This chain connects TRBV6-1 to TRBJ1-2; possible D gene TRBD1, 6 bases. Germline V gene lookup returns CDR1 MNHNS and CDR2 SASEGT. The CDR3 is 13 residues long. Trimming shortened V by 5 bases and J by 2 bases, and 9 bases separated the two germline ends. The CDR3 loop reads CASSWGGNYGYTF. For the CDR3, the DNA is TGTGCCAGCAGTTGGGGGGGCAACTATGGCTACACCTTC.

CDR3 coding DNA: TGTGCCAGTAGTAGTCAGTGGAGGGGAAGTTATGGCTACACCTTC. Residues: CASSSQWRGSYGYTF. The V gene is TRBV19, the J gene TRBJ1-2; maybe TRBD1 (5 bases). Trimming shortened V by 4 bases and J by 5 bases, and 17 bases separated the two germline ends. Germline-derived CDR1 and CDR2 are LNHDA and SQIVND (reference sequence). The CDR3 extends over 15 amino acids.

The chain uses TRBV7-9 and TRBJ2-3; 10 positions agree with TRBD2. The CDR3 runs 16 residues. Trimming cost V 5 bases and J 2 bases; bases outside gene matches: 7. CDR1 SEHNR and CDR2 FQNEAQ come from the germline V gene (reference sequence). The CDR3 bases are TGTGCCAGCAGCGCCACCCTAGCGGGGGACACAGATACGCAGTATTTT. Its protein product is CASSATLAGDTDTQYF.

The V call is TRBV5-1, the J call TRBJ1-3; 7 nucleotides align to TRBD1. Looked up from germline, CDR1 is SGHRS and CDR2 is YFSETQ. The CDR3 extends over 14 amino acids. V was clipped by 7 bases and J by 2 bases; unmatched bases: 6. The CDR3 coding sequence is TGCGCCAGCGCCCCGGACAGGCCTGGAAACACCATATATTTT. Translating it yields CASAPDRPGNTIYF.

This clone was seen a single time. The V and J genes are TRBV7-8 and TRBJ2-2, with 8 bases lining up with TRBD2. This CDR3 spans 18 amino acids. Germline V gene sequence: CDR1 SGHVS, CDR2 FQNEAQ. With V trimmed by 4 bases and J by 4 bases, 14 bases remained unmatched. CDR3 region: CASSSRGERGSVTGELFF. The CDR3 DNA reads TGTGCCAGCAGCTCACGGGGGGAGCGGGGGTCGGTCACCGGGGAGCTGTTTTTT.

The J gene is TRBJ2-4, the V gene TRBV2; D call uncertain. The CDR3 is made up of 12 amino acids. Deletions cut 3 bases from V and 6 bases from J, with 6 bases between. Germline CDR1 reads SNHLY; CDR2 reads FYNNEI. CDR3 sequence reads: CASSERTNIQYF. The CDR3 nucleotides read TGTGCCAGCAGTGAGAGGACAAACATTCAGTACTTC.

The chain is built from TRBV6-4 and TRBJ2-2; D may correspond to TRBD1 or TRBD2 (6 bases each). The V gene lost 7 bases and the J gene lost 6 bases, with 18 bases spanning the gap. The germline V gene encodes CDR1 MRHNA and CDR2 SNTAGT. The CDR3 runs 15 residues. The CDR3 DNA follows: TGTGCCAGCAATGGGTTCTCCGGGGGCCCCGGGGAGCTGTTTTTT. It codes for CASNGFSGGPGELFF.

The V call is TRBV5-1, the J call TRBJ2-1; 10 bases are shared with TRBD2. The J segment lost 5 bases and the V segment lost 0 bases, leaving 5 bases of the junction unmatched. The germline V gene has CDR1 SGHRS and CDR2 YFSETQ. The CDR3 is made up of 16 amino acids. DNA of the CDR3: TGCGCCAGCAGCTTGGTGGCTAGCGGGGGAGACAATGAGCAGTTCTTC. Its protein product is CASSLVASGGDNEQFF.

The chain joins TRBV9 to TRBJ2-3; D is uncertain. Germline CDR1 and CDR2: SGDLS and YYNGEE. The CDR3 has 14 amino acids. The ends were cut back, 0 bases at V and 5 bases at J, with 10 bases in the middle. In DNA, the CDR3 is TGTGCCAGCAGCGTAGGGTGGCAAGGAGATACGCAGTATTTT. Translating it yields CASSVGWQGDTQYF. Full variable domain (outside the CDR3, taken from reference TRBV9 and TRBJ2-3): DSGVTQTPKHLITATGQRVTLRCSPRSGDLSVYWYQQSLDQGLQFLIQYYNGEERAKGNILERFSAQQFPDLHSELNLSSLELGDSALYFCASSVGWQGDTQYFGPGTRLTVL.

CDR3 residues: CASSPRWTGGFGYTF. In DNA form, the CDR3 reads TGTGCCAGCAGCCCCCGCTGGACAGGGGGCTTTGGCTACACCTTC. The genes are TRBV3-1 (or the pseudogene TRBV3-2) and TRBJ1-2; 11 nucleotides line up with TRBD1. The CDR3 runs to 15 residues. The junction had 8 bases not matched to a gene; V was cut back by 4 bases and J by 7 bases. Looked up from germline, CDR1 is LGHDT and CDR2 is YNNKEL (reference sequence).

This clone was detected only a few times. The chain has TRBV12-3 or TRBV12-4 and TRBJ1-6; 8 bases fit TRBD1. This CDR3 comprises 13 residues. The ends lost 5 bases at V and 9 bases at J; junction bases unmatched: 3. The CDR3 sequence: CASSPGTGSPLHF. The CDR3, as DNA: TGTGCCAGCAGTCCCGGGACAGGTTCACCCCTCCACTTT.

The chain combines TRBV30 with TRBJ2-1; 9 bases agree with TRBD1. The CDR3 consists of 15 residues. Trimming removed 1 base from V and 4 bases from J; junction bases left unmatched: 5. The V gene's germline CDR1 is GTSNPN and CDR2 SVGIG (reference sequence). This CDR3 is CAWSGRTGAYNEQFF. The CDR3 region has the DNA TGTGCCTGGAGTGGGCGGACAGGGGCATACAATGAGCAGTTCTTC.

This sequence joins TRBV2 and TRBJ2-7, with D unclear. The CDR3 is 13 residues long. The germline V and J ends were trimmed by 4 bases and 3 bases, with 10 bases remaining between them. Germline lookup yields CDR1 SNHLY and CDR2 FYNNEI. The CDR3 sequence: CASSVVGYYEQYF. The CDR3 DNA reads as TGTGCCAGCAGTGTAGTTGGGTACTACGAGCAGTACTTC.

The chain uses TRBV3-1 (or the pseudogene TRBV3-2) and TRBJ2-1; D may correspond to TRBD1 or TRBD2 (5 bases each). Per germline, CDR1 LGHDT and CDR2 YNNKEL (reference sequence). V gave up 1 base and J gave up 8 bases, with 12 bases separating them. The CDR3 has 14 residues. The CDR3 DNA reads TGTGCCAGCAGCCAAGGGGGTCTGGGGGATGAGCAGTTCTTC. Its protein is CASSQGGLGDEQFF.

The chain employs TRBV3-1 (or the pseudogene TRBV3-2) and TRBJ1-4; D is unresolved. In germline, CDR1 is LGHDT, CDR2 YNNKEL (reference sequence). This CDR3 region has 15 residues. The V and J ends lost 5 bases and 7 bases respectively, with 17 bases between them. CDR3: CASSDRPQAGEKLFF. In DNA, the CDR3 is TGTGCCAGCAGCGATCGTCCCCAGGCTGGTGAAAAACTGTTTTTT.

The chain combines TRBV6-5 with TRBJ2-7, with 7 positions matching TRBD1. The trim removed 5 bases at V and 2 bases at J, leaving 9 bases unmatched. This CDR3 has 15 amino acids. The germline V gene encodes CDR1 MNHEY and CDR2 SVGAGI. This CDR3 is CASSKRGLGTYEQYF. DNA for the CDR3: TGTGCCAGCAGTAAAAGGGGGCTCGGGACCTACGAGCAGTACTTC.

This clone is medium-sized within its sample. CDR3 in DNA: TGTGCCAGCAGCTTGGCCGAGGGAGCCTACGAGCAGTACTTC. Translation gives CASSLAEGAYEQYF. The rearrangement uses TRBV5-4 and TRBJ2-7; the D gene is possibly TRBD2 (5 bases). The germline V gene has CDR1 SGHNT and CDR2 YYREEE (reference sequence). V was pared by 0 bases and J by 2 bases, with 9 bases between. The CDR3 totals 14 residues.

The rearrangement links TRBV6-5 to TRBJ2-3; 9 bases match TRBD2. The V gene's germline CDR1 is MNHEY and CDR2 SVGAGI. The junction had 6 bases not matched to a gene; V was cut back by 11 bases and J by 0 bases. The CDR3 is made up of 14 amino acids. In nucleotides, the CDR3 is TGTGCCGGGTCTAGCGGGGTGAGCACAGATACGCAGTATTTT. It codes for CAGSSGVSTDTQYF.